The 23 T cell receptor beta chains presented below share a single source sample, sequenced in a study of OX40 agonist ivuxolimab in advanced cancers. Assay: immunoSEQ multiplex PCR; the TCRdb copy retains only in-frame clones and omits some. Among tens of thousands of clones listed, under 90% were seen once. The source material was CD4+ or CD8+ T cells sorted from blood, sampled in a trial of the OX40 agonist ivuxolimab. All receptors come from an adult with an advanced solid tumor such as melanoma, head and neck, liver or kidney cancer.

V is TRBV7-9 and J is TRBJ1-4, with unresolved D. Trimming took 4 bases from V and 3 from J, leaving 15 bases between them. Germline V gives CDR1 SEHNR, CDR2 FQNEAQ (reference sequence). The CDR3 extends over 16 amino acids. CDR3: CASSSLGMRANEKLFF. The CDR3 coding sequence is TGTGCCAGCAGCTCTCTAGGGATGCGAGCTAATGAAAAACTGTTTTTT.

The chain is built from TRBV7-9 and TRBJ2-5; D is uncertain. The CDR3 runs 13 residues. Germline V gene data show CDR1 as SEHNR and CDR2 as FQNEAQ (reference sequence). Trimming cost V 4 bases and J 5 bases, with 11 bases left between them. In DNA form, the CDR3 reads TGTGCCAGCAGCTCAATGGGCGGCGAGACCCAGTACTTC. It yields the protein CASSSMGGETQYF. Full variable domain (missing parts from reference TRBV7-9 and TRBJ2-5): DTGVSQNPRHKITKRGQNVTFRCDPISEHNRLYWYRQTLGQGPEFLTYFQNEAQLEKSRLLSDRFSAERPKGSFSTLEIQRTEQGDSAMYLCASSSMGGETQYFGPGTRLLVL.

This clone was recorded once. The chain couples TRBV6-1 to TRBJ2-3, with 8 bases lining up with TRBD2. After removal of 5 bases from V and 4 bases from J, the junction contained 2 bases not matched to a gene. This CDR3 contains 13 residues. Germline V gene lookup returns CDR1 MNHNS and CDR2 SASEGT. The CDR3 sequence is CASSRTSSDTQYF. In DNA, the CDR3 is TGTGCCAGCAGTAGGACTAGCTCAGATACGCAGTATTTT.

The chain recombines TRBV30 with TRBJ1-2; unclear D gene. Germline V gene sequence: CDR1 GTSNPN, CDR2 SVGIG (reference sequence). Trimming took off 3 bases at V and 4 bases at J, with 6 bases between the two ends. The CDR3 loop spans 11 amino acids. For the CDR3, the DNA is TGTGCCTGGAGCAACAGCTATGGCTACACCTTC. The encoded protein is CAWSNSYGYTF.

This clone was detected only once. The chain links TRBV15 to TRBJ2-7, with unresolved D. This CDR3 region has 12 residues. V was trimmed by 0 bases and J by 4 bases, leaving 4 bases between them. The germline CDR1 and CDR2 sequences are LNHNV and YYDKDF (reference sequence). The CDR3 coding sequence is TGTGCCACCAGCAGAGATCGTTACGAGCAGTACTTC. Amino acid sequence: CATSRDRYEQYF.

V usage is TRBV18 and J usage is TRBJ2-5; 8 bases map to TRBD1. The J call may be incorrect, as the DNA end agrees better with TRBJ2-7. This CDR3 contains 13 residues. CDR1 is KGHSH and CDR2 is LQKENI in the germline V gene. CDR3 coding DNA: TGTGCCAGCTCGCGACAGGGGAGAAACGAGCAGTACTTC. Encoded protein: CASSRQGRNEQYF.

V is TRBV11-2 and J is TRBJ2-5, with 7 nucleotides matching TRBD2. The CDR3 spans 13 residues. The germline CDR1 and CDR2 sequences are SGHAT and FQNNGV. Trimming cost V 6 bases and J 5 bases; bases outside gene matches: 6. CDR3 residues: CASSRGSGETQYF. The CDR3 DNA reads as TGTGCCAGCAGTCGGGGTAGCGGGGAGACCCAGTACTTC.

CDR3 bases: TGCAGCGTTGAAGATCCGGAGGAGACCCAGTACTTC. Translated, it gives CSVEDPEETQYF. The V gene is TRBV29-1, the J gene TRBJ2-5; D is undetermined. This CDR3 region has 12 residues. Germline CDR1 and CDR2: SQVTM and ANQGSEA. The germline V and J ends were trimmed by 0 bases and 5 bases, with 7 bases remaining between them.

The V gene is TRBV5-1, the J gene TRBJ2-6; D assignment may be TRBD1 or TRBD2 (6 bases each). The CDR3 loop spans 14 amino acids. V was shortened by 9 bases and J by 2 bases, with 12 bases between the two germline ends. Germline V gives CDR1 SGHRS, CDR2 YFSETQ. The DNA for the CDR3 is TGCGCCACCATGGAGGGGGCTGGGGCCAACGTCCTGACTTTC. As protein: CATMEGAGANVLTF. The variable domain in full, with the rest retrieved from reference TRBV5-1 and TRBJ2-6, is KAGVTQTPRYLIKTRGQQVTLSCSPISGHRSVSWYQQTPGQGLQFLFEYFSETQRNKGNFPGRFSGRQFSNSRSEMNVSTLELGDSALYLCATMEGAGANVLTFGAGSRLTVL.

The chain carries TRBV27 and TRBJ2-1; D is ambiguous. This CDR3 is built from 13 residues. Trimming cost V 7 bases and J 2 bases, with 9 bases left between them. Germline assignment: CDR1 MNHEY and CDR2 SMNVEV (reference sequence). Here the CDR3 reads CASTDGPYNEQFF. The DNA of the CDR3 is TGTGCCAGCACGGACGGACCCTACAATGAGCAGTTCTTC.

With regard to this clone: One junction end does not reproduce the germline sequence, and a read error may be involved. This chain joins TRBV7-2 and TRBJ2-3, with a weak D call TRBD1 (5 bases). Per the germline V gene, CDR1 is SGHTA and CDR2 is FQGNSA. The CDR3 sequence is 14 residues long. CDR3 coding DNA: TGTGCCGGCAGCTTGAGCAGGGCGGCAGATACGCAGTATTTT. Translated, it gives CAGSLSRAADTQYF.

The rearrangement uses TRBV5-1 and TRBJ1-1; 7 nucleotides match TRBD1. Trimming removed 4 bases from V and 2 bases from J; junction bases left unmatched: 8. The germline V gene encodes CDR1 SGHRS and CDR2 YFSETQ. This CDR3 is 15 amino acids long. The CDR3 DNA sequence: TGCGCCAGCAGCCCGGGACAGATAATAAACACTGAAGCTTTCTTT. Protein sequence: CASSPGQIINTEAFF.

A few counts support this clone. V is TRBV15 and J is TRBJ2-7; 9 bases are shared with TRBD1. Unmatched junction bases numbered 5, after V lost 1 base and J lost 4 bases. The CDR3 consists of 15 residues. Germline V CDR1 and CDR2: LNHNV, YYDKDF (reference sequence). CDR3 sequence (DNA): TGTGCCACCAGCAGAGCGGGGACAGGGAGGTACGAGCAGTACTTC. Protein sequence: CATSRAGTGRYEQYF.

The chain couples TRBV9 to TRBJ2-3; D may match TRBD1 or TRBD2 (5 bases each). Germline loops: CDR1 SGDLS, CDR2 YYNGEE. The CDR3 is made up of 16 amino acids. V was trimmed by 4 bases and J by 14 bases, leaving 29 bases between them. CDR3 DNA: TGTGCCAGCAGCACCTTGTGGGGCTCCCTGGGTTCGGGGCTGTATTTT. Translation gives CASSTLWGSLGSGLYF.

The chain links TRBV29-1 to TRBJ2-1; the match to TRBD1 covers 8 bases. CDR1 and CDR2 from the germline V gene are SQVTM and ANQGSEA. V shed 7 bases and J 6 bases; nucleotides not matched to a gene: 8. The CDR3 is 13 amino acids. The CDR3 spells CSAAGQGPNEQFF. The CDR3 nucleotides are TGCAGCGCTGCTGGACAGGGCCCCAATGAGCAGTTCTTC.

The chain employs TRBV5-8 and TRBJ2-3; the match to TRBD2 covers 9 bases. Germline CDR1 reads SGHTS; CDR2 reads YDEGEE. After removal of 3 bases from V and 11 bases from J, the junction contained 13 bases not matched to a gene. CDR3 length equals 15 residues. The CDR3 region is CASSSVGLAGTQQYF. CDR3 sequence (DNA): TGTGCCAGCAGCTCGGTCGGGCTAGCGGGGACTCAGCAGTATTTT.

In its sample, this clone was seen once. This chain uses TRBV18 with TRBJ2-1, with D possibly matching TRBD2 (5 bases). Germline V gene data show CDR1 as KGHSH and CDR2 as LQKENI. This CDR3 region has 15 residues. V was trimmed by 3 bases and J by 6 bases, leaving 15 bases between them. CDR3 loop: CASSPSLGAGNEQFF. The CDR3 DNA reads TGTGCCAGCTCACCTTCCCTCGGCGCGGGCAATGAGCAGTTCTTC.

The chain links TRBV2 to TRBJ2-3, with 16 bases that match TRBD2. The CDR3 runs to 18 residues. CDR1 is SNHLY, CDR2 FYNNEI, per germline. The V gene end was trimmed by 6 bases and the J gene end by 0 bases; junction bases not matched to a gene: 6. The CDR3 reads CASSQGTSGRESTDTQYF. The CDR3, as DNA: TGTGCCAGCAGCCAAGGGACTAGCGGGAGGGAAAGCACAGATACGCAGTATTTT. The variable domain in full, with the rest retrieved from reference TRBV2 and TRBJ2-3, is EPEVTQTPSHQVTQMGQEVILRCVPISNHLYFYWYRQILGQKVEFLVSFYNNEISEKSEIFDDQFSVERPDGSNFTLKIRSTKLEDSAMYFCASSQGTSGRESTDTQYFGPGTRLTVL.

The chain recombines TRBV5-1 with TRBJ2-3, with 7 bases aligning to TRBD2. The CDR3 covers 14 residues. The V gene's germline CDR1 is SGHRS and CDR2 YFSETQ. The V segment lost 2 bases and the J segment 3 bases; nucleotides outside the gene matches: 3. CDR3 in DNA: TGCGCCAGCAGCTTCGGGACTAAGACAGATACGCAGTATTTT. Encoded protein: CASSFGTKTDTQYF.

V usage is TRBV5-1 and J usage is TRBJ2-5; D might be TRBD2 (5 bases). Germline CDR1 SGHRS, CDR2 YFSETQ. CDR3 length equals 16 residues. V gave up 0 bases and J gave up 2 bases, with 14 bases separating them. In DNA form, the CDR3 reads TGCGCCAGCAGCTTGGGGGGAGTCGGTGGGCAAGAGACCCAGTACTTC. Translated: CASSLGGVGGQETQYF.

This clone was observed a handful of times. V is TRBV11-1 and J is TRBJ1-5; a possible D gene is TRBD1 (6 bases). V gave up 5 bases and J gave up 3 bases, with 8 bases separating them. The CDR3 runs 13 residues. CDR1 and CDR2 from the germline V gene are SGHAT and FQDESV (reference sequence). CDR3 in DNA: TGTGCCAGCAGCCGGGACATCAATCAGCCCCAGCATTTT. Translation gives CASSRDINQPQHF.

A single count supports this clone. This rearrangement joins TRBV6-5 to TRBJ1-2; D is unresolved. Trimming shortened V by 6 bases and J by 5 bases, and 7 bases separated the two germline ends. CDR1 and CDR2 (germline): MNHEY, SVGAGI. The CDR3 is made up of 11 amino acids. CDR3 nucleotide sequence: TGTGCCAGCAGGAAGGATTATGGCTACACCTTC. It encodes CASRKDYGYTF.

The rearrangement joins TRBV7-9 to TRBJ1-2; TRBD1 aligns across 8 bases. The CDR3 contains 14 residues. Germline lookup yields CDR1 SEHNR and CDR2 FQNEAQ (reference sequence). Trimming removed 0 bases from V and 8 bases from J; junction bases left unmatched: 5. The CDR3 protein is CASSLAQGAGGYTF. CDR3 DNA: TGTGCCAGCAGCTTAGCCCAGGGGGCAGGGGGCTACACCTTC.